This TCR beta chain came from a study of T cell responses to AZD1222 COVID-19 vaccine. Overall study findings and caveats: Only a handful of AZD1222 recipients, several in all, had baseline seropositivity. The reported proportion of spike-specific TCRs targeting unmutated variant regions was nearly half.

As to this clone: Its specificity is unknown.

Generated by immunoSEQ multiplex PCR, the TCRdb table keeps only in-frame clones and is missing some. The sample contains tens of thousands of clones, 70% to 90% of which appear only once. The sample consisted of peripheral blood, taken 28 days after the second AZD1222 dose. This clonotype was obtained from an adult who received the AZD1222 COVID-19 vaccine.

CDR3 sequence: CARGQETQYF. The CDR3 DNA follows: TGTGCCAGGGGGCAAGAGACCCAGTACTTC. The gene calls are TRBV2 and TRBJ2-5, with unresolved D. V was shortened by 9 bases and J by 2 bases, with 4 bases between the two germline ends. The CDR3 length is 10 residues. Germline values: CDR1 SNHLY, CDR2 FYNNEI. Full variable domain (missing parts from reference TRBV2 and TRBJ2-5): EPEVTQTPSHQVTQMGQEVILRCVPISNHLYFYWYRQILGQKVEFLVSFYNNEISEKSEIFDDQFSVERPDGSNFTLKIRSTKLEDSAMYFCARGQETQYFGPGTRLLVL.